This T cell receptor beta chain was sequenced during a study of PD-L1 blockade in urothelial cancer. Study context: Of roughly 30 patients, about two dozen were males with bladder-origin urothelial cancer.

The germline gives CDR1 SGHNT, CDR2 YENEEA. The CDR3 length is 13 residues. V was clipped by 5 bases and J by 8 bases, with 16 bases between them. Profiling relied on immunoSEQ multiplex PCR, and the TCRdb table lists in-frame clones only, not all of them. The data show about 56,000 clones, approximately 83% seen once. The time point was: pretreatment peripheral blood. The chain links TRBV11-3 to TRBJ2-7; D remains ambiguous. This receptor was identified in a man in his 70s with urothelial cancer. The sequenced sample was PBMCs, obtained around atezolizumab (anti-PD-L1) treatment. CDR3 loop: CASSQALNSKQYF. For the CDR3, the DNA is TGTGCCAGCAGCCAAGCACTCAACTCAAAGCAGTACTTC. Filled out from reference TRBV11-3 and TRBJ2-7, the complete variable domain reads EAGVVQSPRYKIIEKKQPVAFWCNPISGHNTLYWYLQNLGQGPELLIRYENEEAVDDSQLPKDRFSAERLKGVDSTLKIQPAELGDSAVYLCASSQALNSKQYFGPGTRLTVT.